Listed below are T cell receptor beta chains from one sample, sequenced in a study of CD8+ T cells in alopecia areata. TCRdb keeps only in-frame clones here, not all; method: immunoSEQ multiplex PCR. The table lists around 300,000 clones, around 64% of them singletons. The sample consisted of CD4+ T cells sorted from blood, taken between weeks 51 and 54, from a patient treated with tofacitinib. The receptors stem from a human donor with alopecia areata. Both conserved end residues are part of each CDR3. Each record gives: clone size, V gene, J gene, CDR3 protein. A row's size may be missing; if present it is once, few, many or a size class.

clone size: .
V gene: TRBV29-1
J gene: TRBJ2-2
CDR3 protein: CSVAHHTGELFF

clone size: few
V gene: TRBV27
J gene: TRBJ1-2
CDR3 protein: CASSWTTQRDYTF

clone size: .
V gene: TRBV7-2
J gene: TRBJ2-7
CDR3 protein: CASSFKTGTGSYEQYF

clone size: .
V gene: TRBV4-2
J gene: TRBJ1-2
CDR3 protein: CASSQGPGNGYTF

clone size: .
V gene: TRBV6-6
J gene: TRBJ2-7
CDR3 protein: CATASGGYEQYF

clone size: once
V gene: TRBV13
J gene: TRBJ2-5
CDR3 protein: CASSPRPLAAEETQYF

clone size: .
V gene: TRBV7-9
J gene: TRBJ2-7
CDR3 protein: CASSPRDHSHEQYF

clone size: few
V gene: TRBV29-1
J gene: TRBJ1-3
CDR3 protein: CSVSRLDGNTIYF

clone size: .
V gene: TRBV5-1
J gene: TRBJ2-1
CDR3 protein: CASSPGQGGNEQFF

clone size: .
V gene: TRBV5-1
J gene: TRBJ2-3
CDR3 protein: CASSPGTGGSGDTQYF

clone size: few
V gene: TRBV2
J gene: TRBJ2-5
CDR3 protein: CASRGPSGDLNQETQYF

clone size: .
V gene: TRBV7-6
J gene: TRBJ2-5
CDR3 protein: CASIQLSRRVGGETQYF

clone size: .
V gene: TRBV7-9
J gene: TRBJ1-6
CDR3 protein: CASSFRAPYNSPLHF

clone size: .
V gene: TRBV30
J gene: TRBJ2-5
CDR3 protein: CAWSVGTDGAGETQYF

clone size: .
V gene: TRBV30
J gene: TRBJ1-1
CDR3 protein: CAWSRAEDTEAFF

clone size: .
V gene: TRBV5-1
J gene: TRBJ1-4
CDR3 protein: CASSQNALEKLFF

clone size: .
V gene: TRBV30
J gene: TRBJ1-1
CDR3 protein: CAWIGQGLGEAFF

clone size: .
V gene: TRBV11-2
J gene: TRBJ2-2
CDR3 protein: CASSPDRRVIPGELFF

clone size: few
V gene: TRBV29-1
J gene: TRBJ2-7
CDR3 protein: CSVAAGGLGSYEQYF

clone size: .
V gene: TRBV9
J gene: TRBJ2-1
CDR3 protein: CASSIQGDEQFF

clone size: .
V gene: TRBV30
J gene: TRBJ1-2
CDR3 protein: CAWSYGSGGTTTF

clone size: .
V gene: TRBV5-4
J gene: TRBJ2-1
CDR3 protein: CASSKNSGGAYNEQFF